The sequence of this TCR beta chain was determined in a study of cytomegalovirus exposure and HLA in healthy donors. As for the study in general: Early release data held 75 million to 100 million unique TCRs from HLA-typed donors.

Amplification used 60 Vbeta primers and 13 Jbeta primers. Profiled with immunoSEQ multiplex PCR; TCRdb holds only in-frame clones, not every one. The sample spans about 48,000 clones; the ten largest clones claim approximately 6.6%. V was clipped by 5 bases and J by 3 bases, with 10 bases between them. CDR1 and CDR2 (germline): SQVTM, ANQGSEA. The CDR3 loop spans 12 amino acids. Material for sequencing was PBMCs. This receptor was identified in a male donor in good health and CMV-seropositive. The gene calls are TRBV29-1 and TRBJ1-1; D gene ambiguous. CDR3 residues: CSVRRLDTEAFF. The CDR3, as DNA: TGCAGCGTTCGCAGGTTGGACACTGAAGCTTTCTTT.